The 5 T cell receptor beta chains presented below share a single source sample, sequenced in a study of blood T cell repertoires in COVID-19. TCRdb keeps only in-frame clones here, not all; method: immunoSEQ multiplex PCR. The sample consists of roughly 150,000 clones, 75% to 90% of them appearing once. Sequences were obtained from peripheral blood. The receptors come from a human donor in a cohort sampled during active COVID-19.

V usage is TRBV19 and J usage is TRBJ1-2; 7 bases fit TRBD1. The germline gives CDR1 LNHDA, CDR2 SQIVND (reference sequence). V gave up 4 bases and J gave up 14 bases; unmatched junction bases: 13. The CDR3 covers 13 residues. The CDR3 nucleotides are TGTGCCAGTAGTACGGGACAGCCTGTATCGGTGACCTTC. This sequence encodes CASSTGQPVSVTF.

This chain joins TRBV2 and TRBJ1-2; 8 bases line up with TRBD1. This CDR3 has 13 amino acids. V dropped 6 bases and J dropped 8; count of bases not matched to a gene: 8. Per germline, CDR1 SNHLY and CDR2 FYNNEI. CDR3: CASRPDRAGGYTF. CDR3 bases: TGTGCCAGCAGACCGGACAGGGCAGGGGGCTACACCTTC.

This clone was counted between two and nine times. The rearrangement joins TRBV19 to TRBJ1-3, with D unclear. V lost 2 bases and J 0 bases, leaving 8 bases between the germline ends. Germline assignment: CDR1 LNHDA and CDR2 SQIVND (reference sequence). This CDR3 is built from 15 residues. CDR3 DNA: TGTGCCAGTAGTATACCGGGAGACTCTGGAAACACCATATATTTT. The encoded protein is CASSIPGDSGNTIYF.

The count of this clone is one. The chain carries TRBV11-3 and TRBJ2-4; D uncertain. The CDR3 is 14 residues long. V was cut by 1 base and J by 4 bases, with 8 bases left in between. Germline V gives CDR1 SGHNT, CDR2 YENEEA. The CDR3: CASSLASSKNIQYF. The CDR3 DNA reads TGTGCCAGCAGCTTAGCGTCCAGTAAAAACATTCAGTACTTC. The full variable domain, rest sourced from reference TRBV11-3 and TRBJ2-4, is EAGVVQSPRYKIIEKKQPVAFWCNPISGHNTLYWYLQNLGQGPELLIRYENEEAVDDSQLPKDRFSAERLKGVDSTLKIQPAELGDSAVYLCASSLASSKNIQYFGAGTRLSVL.

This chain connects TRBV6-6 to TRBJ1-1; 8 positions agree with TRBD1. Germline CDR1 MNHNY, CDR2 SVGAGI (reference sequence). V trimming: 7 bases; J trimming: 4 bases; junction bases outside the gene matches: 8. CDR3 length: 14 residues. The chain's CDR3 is CASNGQGRGTEAFF. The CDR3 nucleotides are TGTGCCAGCAACGGACAGGGACGAGGCACTGAAGCTTTCTTT.